The rows below give T cell receptor beta chains drawn from one sample of a study of T-cell reconstitution after alpha-beta-depleted transplantation in children. TCRdb re-analysed the PCR reads in MiXCR, keeping a single row per CDR3 protein. The sample shows about 300,000 distinct CDR3 sequences, about 7.3% of them seen only once. The sample here was peripheral blood, taken 360 days after TCRalphabeta/CD19-depleted stem cell transplant. These TCRs come from a female patient between 2 and 10 years old who had a stem cell transplant for Fanconi anemia, so the T cells may come from the graft donor. The CDR3 runs from the conserved cysteine through the conserved F or W. D genes are given only for firm matches. Clone size is not always given. Where it is, it says once, few, many or a class for expanded clones.

d_gene: NA
abundance: NA
j_gene: TRBJ2-5
v_gene: TRBV30
CDR3aa: CAWGPGLPETQYF
CDR3nt: TGTGCCTGGGGTCCAGGTCTACCAGAGACCCAGTACTTC

d_gene: NA
abundance: NA
j_gene: TRBJ2-2
v_gene: TRBV11-2
CDR3aa: CASRDIHRAQRAGELFF
CDR3nt: TGTGCCAGCAGGGATATACACCGGGCCCAGCGGGCCGGGGAGCTGTTTTTT

d_gene: NA
abundance: many
j_gene: TRBJ1-1
v_gene: TRBV7-3
CDR3aa: CASSSLVGVNTEAFF
CDR3nt: TGTGCCAGCAGCTCTTTGGTGGGGGTGAACACTGAAGCTTTCTTT

d_gene: NA
abundance: many
j_gene: TRBJ2-1
v_gene: TRBV12-3/TRBV12-4
CDR3aa: CASSFARDEQFF
CDR3nt: TGTGCCAGCAGTTTCGCGAGGGATGAGCAGTTCTTC

d_gene: NA
abundance: few
j_gene: TRBJ1-2
v_gene: TRBV6-5
CDR3aa: CASSYSSIHYGYTF
CDR3nt: TGTGCCAGCAGTTACTCGAGCATTCACTATGGCTACACCTTC

d_gene: NA
abundance: NA
j_gene: TRBJ2-1
v_gene: TRBV14
CDR3aa: CASSRPYEQFF
CDR3nt: TGTGCCAGCAGCCGTCCCTACGAGCAGTTCTTC

d_gene: NA
abundance: many
j_gene: TRBJ2-2
v_gene: TRBV2
CDR3aa: CASKSTARGGELFF
CDR3nt: TGTGCCAGCAAATCGACAGCCAGGGGCGGGGAGCTGTTTTTT

d_gene: NA
abundance: NA
j_gene: TRBJ1-1
v_gene: TRBV5-1
CDR3aa: CASSSLSGLDTEAFF
CDR3nt: TGCGCCAGCAGCTCATTATCCGGACTTGACACTGAAGCTTTCTTT

d_gene: NA
abundance: many
j_gene: TRBJ2-4
v_gene: TRBV20-1
CDR3aa: CSASRVSKNIQYF
CDR3nt: TGCAGTGCGTCTAGGGTTTCCAAAAACATTCAGTACTTC

d_gene: NA
abundance: NA
j_gene: TRBJ2-3
v_gene: TRBV9
CDR3aa: CASSTQGSDTQYF
CDR3nt: TGTGCCAGCAGCACCCAGGGAAGCGATACGCAGTATTTT

d_gene: TRBD1
abundance: many
j_gene: TRBJ2-5
v_gene: TRBV7-9
CDR3aa: CASSRVGTGYQETQYF
CDR3nt: TGTGCCAGCAGCCGAGTGGGGACAGGGTACCAAGAGACCCAGTACTTC

d_gene: TRBD2
abundance: NA
j_gene: TRBJ2-7
v_gene: TRBV6-2/TRBV6-3
CDR3aa: CASTLDAAGLYEQYF
CDR3nt: TGTGCCAGCACCTTGGACGCAGCGGGGCTCTACGAGCAGTACTTC

d_gene: NA
abundance: many
j_gene: TRBJ2-3
v_gene: TRBV11-2
CDR3aa: CASNLAEGVHTQYF
CDR3nt: TGTGCCAGCAACTTAGCCGAGGGCGTGCATACGCAGTATTTT

d_gene: TRBD2
abundance: many
j_gene: TRBJ2-1
v_gene: TRBV4-3
CDR3aa: CASSQDPGLAYNEQFF
CDR3nt: TGCGCCAGCAGCCAAGATCCCGGACTAGCGTACAATGAGCAGTTCTTC

d_gene: TRBD2
abundance: few
j_gene: TRBJ2-3
v_gene: TRBV9
CDR3aa: CASSGSGGASGTDTQYF
CDR3nt: TGTGCCAGCAGCGGCAGCGGGGGGGCCTCGGGCACAGATACGCAGTATTTT

d_gene: NA
abundance: many
j_gene: TRBJ1-3
v_gene: TRBV4-3
CDR3aa: CASSQELRTELSGNTIYF
CDR3nt: TGCGCCAGCAGCCAAGAATTGCGGACAGAGCTTTCTGGAAACACCATATATTTT

d_gene: NA
abundance: few
j_gene: TRBJ1-5
v_gene: TRBV6-1
CDR3aa: CASSDQGRNQPQHF
CDR3nt: TGTGCCAGCAGTGACCAGGGGCGCAATCAGCCCCAGCATTTT

d_gene: TRBD1
abundance: many
j_gene: TRBJ1-4
v_gene: TRBV28
CDR3aa: CASSLASGQVVATNEKLFF
CDR3nt: TGTGCCAGCAGTTTAGCAAGCGGACAGGTCGTTGCAACTAATGAAAAACTGTTTTTT

d_gene: TRBD2
abundance: NA
j_gene: TRBJ2-1
v_gene: TRBV4-1
CDR3aa: CASSQDPLAGWGGQFF
CDR3nt: TGCGCCAGCAGCCAAGATCCGCTAGCGGGGTGGGGTGGGCAGTTCTTC

d_gene: TRBD1
abundance: many
j_gene: TRBJ2-5
v_gene: TRBV6-2/TRBV6-3
CDR3aa: CASSLDRGYETQYF
CDR3nt: TGTGCCAGCAGTTTGGACAGGGGATACGAGACCCAGTACTTC

d_gene: NA
abundance: many
j_gene: TRBJ2-7
v_gene: TRBV27
CDR3aa: CASSFGRNYEQYF
CDR3nt: TGCGCCAGCAGCTTCGGGCGAAACTACGAGCAGTACTTC

d_gene: TRBD2
abundance: NA
j_gene: TRBJ2-2
v_gene: TRBV5-4
CDR3aa: CASSLDPSGGAGGTGELFF
CDR3nt: TGTGCCAGCAGCTTGGATCCTAGCGGGGGGGCCGGGGGCACCGGGGAGCTGTTTTTT

d_gene: NA
abundance: few
j_gene: TRBJ2-2
v_gene: TRBV9
CDR3aa: CASSEGFIDGELFF
CDR3nt: TGTGCCAGCAGCGAGGGGTTTATCGACGGGGAGCTGTTTTTT

d_gene: NA
abundance: many
j_gene: TRBJ2-1
v_gene: TRBV27
CDR3aa: CASSLAGAQYNEQFF
CDR3nt: TGTGCCAGCAGTTTAGCGGGGGCCCAATACAATGAGCAGTTCTTC

d_gene: NA
abundance: few
j_gene: TRBJ1-2
v_gene: TRBV5-6
CDR3aa: CASSGGDKPPYGYTF
CDR3nt: TGTGCCAGCAGCGGGGGGGACAAGCCTCCCTATGGCTACACCTTC

d_gene: TRBD1
abundance: NA
j_gene: TRBJ1-1
v_gene: TRBV10-3
CDR3aa: CATGETGGWNTEAFF
CDR3nt: TGTGCCACAGGGGAGACAGGGGGCTGGAACACTGAAGCTTTCTTT

d_gene: NA
abundance: NA
j_gene: TRBJ1-6
v_gene: TRBV7-6
CDR3aa: CASSPGGGSPLHF
CDR3nt: TGTGCCAGCAGCCCCGGGGGGGGTTCACCCCTCCACTTT

d_gene: TRBD1
abundance: many
j_gene: TRBJ1-1
v_gene: TRBV5-1
CDR3aa: CASRATGETEAFF
CDR3nt: TGCGCCAGCCGAGCGACAGGGGAGACTGAAGCTTTCTTT

d_gene: NA
abundance: NA
j_gene: TRBJ2-3
v_gene: TRBV7-6
CDR3aa: CASSLGGGRSTDTQYF
CDR3nt: TGTGCCAGCAGCTTAGGGGGCGGCCGAAGCACAGATACGCAGTATTTT

d_gene: NA
abundance: NA
j_gene: TRBJ2-2
v_gene: TRBV3-1
CDR3aa: CASSQAYTGELFF
CDR3nt: TGTGCCAGCAGCCAAGCGTACACCGGGGAGCTGTTTTTT

d_gene: NA
abundance: many
j_gene: TRBJ2-5
v_gene: TRBV6-5
CDR3aa: CASSYSRRGAGSGETQYF
CDR3nt: TGTGCCAGCAGTTACTCGAGGAGGGGCGCAGGGTCGGGGGAGACCCAGTACTTC

d_gene: TRBD2
abundance: NA
j_gene: TRBJ2-7
v_gene: TRBV5-4
CDR3aa: CASSPRTSEGREQYF
CDR3nt: TGTGCCAGCAGCCCCCGGACTAGCGAGGGTAGGGAGCAGTACTTC

d_gene: NA
abundance: many
j_gene: TRBJ2-7
v_gene: TRBV7-2
CDR3aa: CASSSLRLEQYF
CDR3nt: TGTGCCAGCAGCTCACTGCGGCTCGAGCAGTACTTC

d_gene: NA
abundance: few
j_gene: TRBJ1-2
v_gene: TRBV6-2/TRBV6-3
CDR3aa: CATLPGHFYGYTF
CDR3nt: TGTGCCACCCTACCGGGACACTTTTATGGCTACACCTTC

d_gene: NA
abundance: NA
j_gene: TRBJ2-1
v_gene: TRBV5-2
CDR3aa: CAMGPGLSGRVIYNEQFF
CDR3nt: TGTGCCATGGGCCCCGGGCTTAGCGGGAGGGTGATCTACAATGAGCAGTTCTTC

d_gene: NA
abundance: NA
j_gene: TRBJ1-5
v_gene: TRBV20-1
CDR3aa: CSASPALGDQPQHF
CDR3nt: TGCAGTGCTAGTCCAGCCCTAGGGGATCAGCCCCAGCATTTT

d_gene: TRBD1
abundance: many
j_gene: TRBJ2-2
v_gene: TRBV7-7
CDR3aa: CASSLDRVTGELFF
CDR3nt: TGTGCCAGCAGCTTGGACAGGGTGACCGGGGAGCTGTTTTTT

d_gene: NA
abundance: many
j_gene: TRBJ1-1
v_gene: TRBV29-1
CDR3aa: CSVAVRNTEAFF
CDR3nt: TGCAGCGTTGCCGTAAGAAACACTGAAGCTTTCTTT

d_gene: NA
abundance: NA
j_gene: TRBJ1-5
v_gene: TRBV6-4
CDR3aa: CTCSRILHLRVISNQPQHF
CDR3nt: TGTACCTGCAGCCGAATACTTCACTTACGTGTTATTAGCAATCAGCCCCAGCATTTT

d_gene: NA
abundance: many
j_gene: TRBJ1-1
v_gene: TRBV5-5
CDR3aa: CASSLGPSGPEAFF
CDR3nt: TGTGCCAGCAGCTTGGGTCCGTCTGGCCCTGAAGCTTTCTTT

d_gene: NA
abundance: many
j_gene: TRBJ1-4
v_gene: TRBV12-3/TRBV12-4
CDR3aa: CASSSRTATNEKLFF
CDR3nt: TGTGCCAGCAGTTCCCGGACAGCTACTAATGAAAAACTGTTTTTT